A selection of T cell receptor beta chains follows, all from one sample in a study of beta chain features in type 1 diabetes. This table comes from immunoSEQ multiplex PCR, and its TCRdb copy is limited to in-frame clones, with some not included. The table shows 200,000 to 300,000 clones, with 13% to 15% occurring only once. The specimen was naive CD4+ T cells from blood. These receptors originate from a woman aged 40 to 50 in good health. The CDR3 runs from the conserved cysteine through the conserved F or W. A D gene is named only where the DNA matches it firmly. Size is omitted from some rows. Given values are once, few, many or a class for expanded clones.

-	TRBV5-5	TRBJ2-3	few	TGTGCCAGCAGCCACCTCCGGGATACGCAGTATTTT	CASSHLRDTQYF
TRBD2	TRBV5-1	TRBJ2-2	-	TGCGCCAGCAGCTCCACCGGGACTAGTCCCGGGGAGCTGTTTTTT	CASSSTGTSPGELFF
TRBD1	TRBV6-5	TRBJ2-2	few	TGTGCCAGCAGTTCGGGACAGAACCCGAACACCGGGGAGCTGTTTTTT	CASSSGQNPNTGELFF
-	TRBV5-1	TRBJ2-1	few	TGCGCCAGCAGCTCCGGGGGACGGAGCTCCTACAATGAGCAGTTCTTC	CASSSGGRSSYNEQFF
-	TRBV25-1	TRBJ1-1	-	TGTGCCAGCACCGAATCGGGGAGGGGGTGGGACACTGAAGCTTTCTTT	CASTESGRGWDTEAFF
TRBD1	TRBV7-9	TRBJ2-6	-	TGTGCCAGCAGCTTCTCGGGACAGGGAATGGCTGGGGCCAACGTCCTGACTTTC	CASSFSGQGMAGANVLTF
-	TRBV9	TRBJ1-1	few	TGTGCCAGCAGCGTCGTTTTGAACACTGAAGCTTTCTTT	CASSVVLNTEAFF
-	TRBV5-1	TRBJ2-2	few	TGCGCCAGCGGAGAAGCGGTGGGTCGCACCGGGGAGCTGTTTTTT	CASGEAVGRTGELFF
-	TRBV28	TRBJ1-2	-	TGTGCCAGCAGCCGAGGGCCCCTCGGCTATGGCTACACCTTC	CASSRGPLGYGYTF
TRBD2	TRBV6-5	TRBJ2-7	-	TGTGCCAGCAGTCCCAGGCTAGCGGGCGACGAGCAGTACTTC	CASSPRLAGDEQYF
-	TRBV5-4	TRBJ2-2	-	TGTGCCAGCAGCCTCCAGGGGTCGGACACCGGGGAGCTGTTTTTT	CASSLQGSDTGELFF
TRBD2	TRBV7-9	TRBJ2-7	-	TGTGCCAGCAGCCCTAGCGGGGGTACTTACGAGCAGTACTTC	CASSPSGGTYEQYF
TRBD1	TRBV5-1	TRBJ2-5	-	TGCGCCAGCAGCTTTTCAGCCGGGACAGGGGGTAGAGAGACCCAGTACTTC	CASSFSAGTGGRETQYF
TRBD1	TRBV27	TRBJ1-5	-	TGTGCCAGCAGTCCCTTGACAGGGGTGAGCAATCAGCCCCAGCATTTT	CASSPLTGVSNQPQHF
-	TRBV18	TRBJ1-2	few	TGTGCCAGCTCACCCTCGGTCGAGGGGGACTATGGCTACACCTTC	CASSPSVEGDYGYTF
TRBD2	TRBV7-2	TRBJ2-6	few	TGTGCCAGCAGCTTAGCGCTAGGACTAGCGGGGGGGCTCCGTGGGGCCAACGTCCTGACTTTC	CASSLALGLAGGLRGANVLTF
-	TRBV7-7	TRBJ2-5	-	TGTGCCAGCAGCTCCAGGGGTCAGCCGCAAGAGACCCAGTACTTC	CASSSRGQPQETQYF
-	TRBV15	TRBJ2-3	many	TGTGCCACCAGCAGAGATCCCTCCGATACGCAGTATTTT	CATSRDPSDTQYF
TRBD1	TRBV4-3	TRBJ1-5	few	TGCGCCAGCAGCCAGAAGACAGGGACGCAGCCCCAGCATTTT	CASSQKTGTQPQHF
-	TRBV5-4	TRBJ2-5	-	TGTGCCAGCAGCTTGGCCCCCGCGGGGGCGGAGACCCAGTACTTC	CASSLAPAGAETQYF
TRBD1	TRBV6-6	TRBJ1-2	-	TGTGCCAGCAGTCCCCAGGGACAGCTATATGGCTACACCTTC	CASSPQGQLYGYTF
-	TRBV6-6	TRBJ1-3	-	TGTGCCAGCAGTTTCCTTCGGGAATCTGGAAACACCATATATTTT	CASSFLRESGNTIYF
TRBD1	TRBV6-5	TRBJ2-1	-	TGTGCCAGCAGAAAACAGGGGACCACCCGCAATGAGCAGTTCTTC	CASRKQGTTRNEQFF
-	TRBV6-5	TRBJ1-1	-	TGTGCCAGCAGTTACTCGAGAGCCGCGAACACTGAAGCTTTCTTT	CASSYSRAANTEAFF
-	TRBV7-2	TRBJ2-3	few	TGTGCCAGCAGCCCACAGGTTCCCGCAGATACGCAGTATTTT	CASSPQVPADTQYF
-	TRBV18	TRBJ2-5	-	TGTGCCAGCTCACCGCAGACTAGTCCGGAGACCCAGTACTTC	CASSPQTSPETQYF
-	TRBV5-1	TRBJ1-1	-	TGCGCCAGCAGCTTGGGGGCAGGGCTTGAAGCTTTCTTT	CASSLGAGLEAFF
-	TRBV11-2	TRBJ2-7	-	TGTGCCAGCAGCCGAGTGGGGGGCTACGAGCAGTACTTC	CASSRVGGYEQYF
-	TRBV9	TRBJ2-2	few	TGTGCCAGCAGCGCCGCGAACACCGGGGAGCTGTTTTTT	CASSAANTGELFF
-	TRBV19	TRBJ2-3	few	TGTGCCAGCACTGAGCGGGTACCGCTCACAGATACGCAGTATTTT	CASTERVPLTDTQYF
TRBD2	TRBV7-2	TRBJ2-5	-	TGTGCCAGCAGCTTACAGAGCGGGGGGCCTTTCGAAGAGACCCAGTACTTC	CASSLQSGGPFEETQYF
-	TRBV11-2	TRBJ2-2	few	TGTGCCAGCAGCTTCCGCGGCCTAAGGAACACCGGGGAGCTGTTTTTT	CASSFRGLRNTGELFF
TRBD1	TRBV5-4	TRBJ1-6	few	TGTGCCAGCAGTCAAAGGGGGCTCGATAATTCACCCCTCCACTTT	CASSQRGLDNSPLHF
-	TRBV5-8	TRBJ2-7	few	TGTGCCAGCAGCCGACGCCCTCAGGGGGGCCCACCGAGCTACGAGCAGTACTTC	CASSRRPQGGPPSYEQYF
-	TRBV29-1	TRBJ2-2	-	TGCAGCGTTGATGGACAGAGGGCGGCCGGGGAGCTGTTTTTT	CSVDGQRAAGELFF
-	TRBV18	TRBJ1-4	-	TGTGCCAGCTCAGAGACAGGTTCAACTAATGAAAAACTGTTTTTT	CASSETGSTNEKLFF
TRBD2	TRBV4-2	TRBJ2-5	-	TGTGCCAGCAGCCAAGCCGAGGGACTAGCGGGCCGCCAAGAGACCCAGTACTTC	CASSQAEGLAGRQETQYF
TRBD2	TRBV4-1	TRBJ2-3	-	TGCGCCAGCAGCCAAGATCTGACTAGCGCAACTAGCACAGATACGCAGTATTTT	CASSQDLTSATSTDTQYF
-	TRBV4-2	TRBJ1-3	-	TGTGCCAGCAGCCAAGCCAGGGGAACCTCTGGAAACACCATATATTTT	CASSQARGTSGNTIYF
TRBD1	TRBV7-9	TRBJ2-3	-	TGTGCCAGCAGTCCTGACAGGGGTGTGGATACGCAGTATTTT	CASSPDRGVDTQYF
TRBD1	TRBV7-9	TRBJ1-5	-	TGTGCCAGCAGCTTAGCTGAGATCCGGGACAGGGGGCCTCAGCCCCAGCATTTT	CASSLAEIRDRGPQPQHF
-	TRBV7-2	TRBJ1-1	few	TGTGCCAGCAGCTCTCACAGGGTTCCCACTGAAGCTTTCTTT	CASSSHRVPTEAFF
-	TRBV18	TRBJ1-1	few	TGTGCCAGCTCACCTCCGGGAGGACCAAAAGCTTTCTTT	CASSPPGGPKAFF
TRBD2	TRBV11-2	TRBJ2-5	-	TGTGCCAGCACCCCCGGAGGTGGGACTAGCGGGGGGCAAGAGACCCAGTACTTC	CASTPGGGTSGGQETQYF
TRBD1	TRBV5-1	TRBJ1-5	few	TGCGCCAGCAGCATGGGACAGGGGGATCAGCCCCAGCATTTT	CASSMGQGDQPQHF
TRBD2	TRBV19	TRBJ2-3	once	TGTGCCAGTATAGCTAGCGGGGGTGGAGATACGCAGTATTTT	CASIASGGGDTQYF
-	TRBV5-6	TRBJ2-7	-	TGTGCCAGCAGGCACGGCCAGGGCACCTACGAGCAGTACTTC	CASRHGQGTYEQYF
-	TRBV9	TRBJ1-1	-	TGTGCCAGCAGCGTAGATGACAGAGCAGCTTTCTTT	CASSVDDRAAFF
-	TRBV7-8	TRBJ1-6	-	TGTGCCAGCAGCTTAGAAGTTCGCGGGAGCTCCTATAATTCACCCCTCCACTTT	CASSLEVRGSSYNSPLHF
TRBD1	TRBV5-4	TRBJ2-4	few	TGTGCCAGCAGCTCTAGGGACAGGGGGCAGGAAAACATTCAGTACTTC	CASSSRDRGQENIQYF
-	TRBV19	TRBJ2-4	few	TGTGCTCCCCCACCGACTAGGTACTTATCCTTGAAAGACATTCAGTACTTC	CAPPPTRYLSLKDIQYF
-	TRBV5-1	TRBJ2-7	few	TGCGCCAGCAGCCAGGACTACGAGCAGTACTTC	CASSQDYEQYF
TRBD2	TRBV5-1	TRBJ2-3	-	TGCGCCAGCAGCTTGGAAGCTAGCGGGGGCACAGATACGCAGTATTTT	CASSLEASGGTDTQYF
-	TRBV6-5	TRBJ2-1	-	TGTGCCAGCAGTAAATACTACCAGGGTGAGCAGTTCTTC	CASSKYYQGEQFF
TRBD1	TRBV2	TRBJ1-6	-	TGTGCCAGCAGTGAAGTCAGGACAGGGAATTCACCCCTCCACTTT	CASSEVRTGNSPLHF